The clone carrying this T cell receptor (beta chain) was counted ten times or more. These data originate in a study of early T cells in non-severe SARS-CoV-2 infection. Study as a whole: Sequencing used unsorted whole-blood bulk RNA, so chains lack pairing.

MiXCR was run by TCRdb on the 5' RACE reads, yielding one entry per CDR3 protein. Seen here are some 26,000 distinct CDR3 sequences, about 4.2% observed once, and the top ten hold approximately 4.4%. Germline assignment: CDR1 MNHNY and CDR2 SVGAGI (reference sequence). The length of the CDR3 is 16 residues. V lost 4 bases to trimming and J lost 2 bases; unmatched junction nucleotides: 2. The chain links TRBV6-6 to TRBJ2-3, with 14 bases lining up with TRBD2. The sequence came from an adult who was a healthcare worker with PCR-confirmed SARS-CoV-2 infection or an uninfected control (not recorded which). The sequenced sample consisted of whole blood. The DNA for the CDR3 is TGTGCCAGCAGTTTGGGACTAGCGGGAGCCACAGATACGCAGTATTTT. It specifies CASSLGLAGATDTQYF.